This T cell receptor (beta chain) was sequenced for a study of CD8 T cells in ankylosing spondylitis. V was cut by 5 bases and J by 4 bases, with 8 bases left in between. CDR3 length equals 11 residues. Germline assignment: CDR1 SQVTM and CDR2 ANQGSEA. Libraries of TCR beta came from quantitative 5'-RACE with molecular barcodes. From the 5' RACE reads, TCRdb called clonotypes with MiXCR, one entry per CDR3 protein. The sample lists about 390,000 distinct CDR3 sequences, 20% to 25% occurring once. Study-level points and caveats: Significant enrichment of disease-linked clones was reportedly seen in matched ankylosing spondylitis synovial fluid. Blood from ankylosing spondylitis patients appeared to carry a characteristic roughly 8-variant TCR beta motif. Some motif variants were previously reported in reactive arthritis synovial fluid and blood.

With respect to this clonotype: Its antigen is not known.

The TCR was taken from a male donor with ankylosing spondylitis. Sequencing input: blood, either unsorted or a sorted T cell fraction (not recorded which). V gene TRBV29-1 combines with J gene TRBJ1-1; D gene uncertain. As DNA, the CDR3 is TGCAGCGTTCATTCGGTCACTGAAGCTTTCTTT. The encoded protein is CSVHSVTEAFF. The whole variable domain, filled in from reference TRBV29-1 and TRBJ1-1, reads SAVISQKPSRDICQRGTSLTIQCQVDSQVTMMFWYRQQPGQSLTLIATANQGSEATYESGFVIDKFPISRPNLTFSTLTVSNMSPEDSSIYLCSVHSVTEAFFGQGTRLTVV.